The clone carrying this T cell receptor beta chain was counted at least ten times. Its antigen is currently unknown. 5'-RACE, quantitative and with molecular barcodes, yielded the TCR beta libraries. TCRdb ran MiXCR on the 5' RACE reads and lists one entry per CDR3 protein. Among 150,000 to 200,000 distinct CDR3 sequences listed, about 20% were seen once. The source of the sample is a study of CD8 T cells in ankylosing spondylitis. General study findings and limits: Made up of 7 to 9 highly homologous variants, a TCR beta motif appeared characteristic of ankylosing spondylitis blood. Several of the motif variants were reported before in synovial fluid and blood from reactive arthritis. Matched synovial fluid from ankylosing spondylitis patients was reported to be enriched for disease-linked clones.

The CDR3 totals 14 residues. V shed 3 bases and J shed 6 bases, with 11 bases lying between them. This receptor was obtained from a male donor under 30 with ankylosing spondylitis or in good health (not recorded which). The chain joins TRBV12-3 or TRBV12-4 to TRBJ2-2, with D hard to call. Material: blood, either unsorted or a sorted T cell fraction (not recorded which). The CDR3 region is CASSFPSIPGELFF. CDR3 nucleotide sequence: TGTGCCAGCAGTTTTCCCAGCATTCCCGGGGAGCTGTTTTTT.